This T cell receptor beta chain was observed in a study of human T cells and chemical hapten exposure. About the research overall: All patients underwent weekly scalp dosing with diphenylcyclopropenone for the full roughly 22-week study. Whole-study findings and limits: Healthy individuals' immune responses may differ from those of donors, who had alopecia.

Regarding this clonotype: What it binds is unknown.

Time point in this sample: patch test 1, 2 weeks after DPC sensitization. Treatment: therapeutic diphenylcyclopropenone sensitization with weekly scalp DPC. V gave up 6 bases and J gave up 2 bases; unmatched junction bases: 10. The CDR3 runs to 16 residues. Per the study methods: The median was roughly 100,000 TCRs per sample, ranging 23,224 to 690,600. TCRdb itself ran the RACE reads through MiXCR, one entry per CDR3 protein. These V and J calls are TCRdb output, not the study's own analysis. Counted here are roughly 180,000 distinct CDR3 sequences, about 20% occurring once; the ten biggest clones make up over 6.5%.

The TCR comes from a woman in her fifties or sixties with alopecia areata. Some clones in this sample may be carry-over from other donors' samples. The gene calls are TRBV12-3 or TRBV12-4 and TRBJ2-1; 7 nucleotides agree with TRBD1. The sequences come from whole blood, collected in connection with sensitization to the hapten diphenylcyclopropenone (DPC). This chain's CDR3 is CASRSRQGLPYNEQFF. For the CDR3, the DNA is TGTGCCAGCAGATCACGACAGGGCCTCCCCTACAATGAGCAGTTCTTC.